These T cell receptor beta chains were read from a single sample in a study of blood T cell repertoires in COVID-19. Measured with immunoSEQ multiplex PCR; TCRdb has only the in-frame clones, and not every one. This table holds just under 150,000 clones, about 88% found once. The specimen was peripheral blood. The receptor source for this set is a human donor with acute or convalescent COVID-19. The donor label of this sample is uncertain. Both conserved end residues are part of each CDR3.

v_call	j_call	cdr3_aa
TRBV7-2	TRBJ2-1	CASRGLAGSNEQFF
TRBV4-2	TRBJ1-1	CASSQGGRNTEAFF
TRBV5-4	TRBJ2-3	CASSFTGSTDTQYF
TRBV19	TRBJ2-1	CASSIGSPREQFF
TRBV27	TRBJ1-1	CASRGWGLNTEAFF
TRBV28	TRBJ1-5	CASSFRGSLNQPQHF
TRBV6-6	TRBJ1-6	CASSHSVPQGGSYNSPLHF
TRBV5-1	TRBJ1-1	CASAPQTGLETEAFF
TRBV5-8	TRBJ2-3	CASSFADTQYF
TRBV3-1/TRBV3-2	TRBJ1-2	CASSQATPRVSAGYTF
TRBV19	TRBJ1-3	CASGQQGSGNTIYF
TRBV7-9	TRBJ1-1	CASSFVGGEAFF
TRBV11-1	TRBJ2-1	CASSYSGRNEQFF
TRBV11-3	TRBJ2-2	CASSSGLAGELFF
TRBV2	TRBJ2-7	CASSEAGLAESYEQYF
TRBV4-1	TRBJ2-1	CASSQDGLAGPYNEQFF
TRBV3-1/TRBV3-2	TRBJ1-6	CASSPDGGRYNSPLHF
TRBV19	TRBJ1-3	CASSIVRAGATIYF
TRBV5-6	TRBJ1-3	CASSPGHGNTIYF
TRBV29-1	TRBJ1-1	CSVTGQGVDTEAFF
TRBV29-1	TRBJ1-1	CSVTYTSGYAFF
TRBV7-2	TRBJ2-3	CASSLGQSGSTDTQYF
TRBV13	TRBJ2-1	CASSPAPLAGGIDEQFF
TRBV5-1	TRBJ1-5	CASSLAGDSNQPQHF
TRBV4-3	TRBJ2-7	CASSQVGGQIGDYEQYF
TRBV9	TRBJ1-2	CASSEGVSLDYGYTF
TRBV19	TRBJ1-1	CASSSQGRGTEAFF
TRBV4-3	TRBJ1-3	CASSQDPARGLGNTIYF
TRBV6-5	TRBJ1-4	CASSYWTGEKLFF
TRBV7-9	TRBJ1-5	CASSSYRGNQPQHF
TRBV19	TRBJ1-1	CASSPMTGSTEAFF
TRBV5-6	TRBJ2-5	CASSPAAGGQETQYF
TRBV15	TRBJ1-2	CATSREAGDNYGYTF
TRBV12-3/TRBV12-4	TRBJ1-6	CASRDRNNSPLHF
TRBV2	TRBJ2-2	CASSPPTGSGELFF
TRBV6-2/TRBV6-3	TRBJ2-2	CASSGRVGGNTGELFF
TRBV27	TRBJ1-1	CASSSYSRGRGTEAFF
TRBV29-1	TRBJ1-1	CSVGATEAFF
TRBV5-1	TRBJ1-2	CASPLIVYRAGYGYTF
TRBV7-9	TRBJ1-2	CASSSIVTGNYGYTF